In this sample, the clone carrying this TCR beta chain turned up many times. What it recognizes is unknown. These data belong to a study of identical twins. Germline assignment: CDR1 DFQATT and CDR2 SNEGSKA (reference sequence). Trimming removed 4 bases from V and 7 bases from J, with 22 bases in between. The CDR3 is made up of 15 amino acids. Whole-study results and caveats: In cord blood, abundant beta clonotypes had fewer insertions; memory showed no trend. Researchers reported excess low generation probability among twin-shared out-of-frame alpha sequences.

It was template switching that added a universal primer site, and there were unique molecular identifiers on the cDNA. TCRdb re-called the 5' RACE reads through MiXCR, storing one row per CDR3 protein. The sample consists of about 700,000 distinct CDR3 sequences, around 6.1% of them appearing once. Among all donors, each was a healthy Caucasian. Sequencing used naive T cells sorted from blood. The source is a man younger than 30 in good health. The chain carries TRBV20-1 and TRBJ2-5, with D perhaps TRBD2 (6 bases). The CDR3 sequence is CSANEGAGKKGTQYF. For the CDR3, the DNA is TGCAGTGCTAATGAGGGTGCGGGAAAAAAAGGGACCCAGTACTTC.